This T cell receptor beta chain was sequenced in a study of blood T cell repertoires in COVID-19 (dated by TCRdb to 2018 to 2021). General notes on the study: Samples covering the acute and convalescent phases of COVID-19 were provided by collaborators in the United States, Italy and Spain. Samples were obtained from the ongoing ImmuneRACE study (first 160 participants) and from roughly 1,300 subjects provided by 6 global collaborators. The repertoires were made available in a free public database intended to serve as a resource for research on the immune response to SARS-CoV-2. Where HLA class I and class II types were available, the types were taken from metadata supplied by the sample provider, not from assay-based typing. The material from the prospective study consisted of cDNA or gDNA derived from T cells, B-cell-depleted T cells, or PBMCs. Deeply sampled blood TCRbeta repertoires from subjects exposed to, actively infected with, or recovered from COVID-19 were included in the dataset. Nearly every sample came with metadata listing a de-identified subject ID, COVID-19 status, age in years and sex.

V and J are trimmed by 5 bases and 5 bases, and the gene matches miss 10 bases of the junction. Per the germline V gene, MGHRA is the CDR1 and YSYEKL is the CDR2. There are 16 amino acids in the CDR3, from cysteine to phenylalanine inclusive. The CDR3 DNA has 48 bases and is translated from base 1. TCRbeta CDR3 regions were amplified from genomic DNA by means of the immunoSEQ Assay, a bias-controlled multiplex PCR. The paper's data handling went like this. The number of nucleated cells in each sample was estimated from the amplification of reference gene primers within the assay. To quantify the absolute abundance of each unique TCRbeta CDR3 rearrangement, sequence reads were collapsed and filtered. Productive Simpson clonality was computed per sample as the square root of Simpson's diversity index over productive rearrangements. Entries here come from immuneACCESS through TCRdb and include only in-frame sequences with V and J called. Some clones fail to appear in such tables; in the studies checked, an unresolved V gene covers under half of the shortfall, and the cause of the remainder is unknown. V, J and clone size derive from that table, while D and trimming were established from the DNA sequence. The sample table holds 150,000 to 200,000 clones, of which about 80% were seen once. 26% of the sample comes from the top ten.

The study at large found these results: How much clinical and demographic metadata was included differed by source and by participant, and the metadata was provided uncurated.

Whole blood was collected in K2EDTA tubes by collaborating institutions according to the institutions' own protocols. For TCRbeta analysis, collaborator samples were shipped as frozen whole blood, as isolated PBMCs, or as DNA extracted from either sample type. As concerns this clone: The antigen it binds to is not known. One base away there is no much larger clone; base qualities are not given.

This sequence uses TRBV4-1 and TRBJ2-1; 9 central nucleotides agree with TRBD2. Material for sequencing was peripheral blood. The clonotype was recovered from a woman in her 70s with acute or convalescent COVID-19. The CDR3 in this case is CASSSRLAGLNNEQFF. The sequence in DNA is TGCGCCAGCAGCTCCCGCCTAGCGGGACTTAACAATGAGCAGTTCTTC.